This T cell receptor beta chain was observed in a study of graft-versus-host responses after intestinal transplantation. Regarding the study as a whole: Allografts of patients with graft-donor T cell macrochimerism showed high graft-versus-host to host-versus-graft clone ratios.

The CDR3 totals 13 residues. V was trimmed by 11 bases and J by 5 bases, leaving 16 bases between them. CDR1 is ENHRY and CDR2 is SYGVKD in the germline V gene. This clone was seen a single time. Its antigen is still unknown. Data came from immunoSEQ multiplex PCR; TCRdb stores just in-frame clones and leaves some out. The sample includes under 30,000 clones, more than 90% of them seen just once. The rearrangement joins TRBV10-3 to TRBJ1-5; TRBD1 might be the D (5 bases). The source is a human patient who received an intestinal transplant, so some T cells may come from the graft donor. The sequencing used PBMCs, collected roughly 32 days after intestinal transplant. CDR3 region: CASGTDVYQPQHF. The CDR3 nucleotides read TGTGCCTCCGGGACGGACGTCTATCAGCCCCAGCATTTT.